This is a list of T cell receptor beta chains from one sample in a study of Graves' ophthalmopathy and Graves' hyperthyroidism. TCRdb re-called the multiplex PCR reads with MiXCR, one entry per CDR3 protein. The sample includes roughly 220,000 distinct CDR3 sequences, approximately 42% of them seen just once. Material for sequencing was peripheral blood. The receptor source for this set is an adult man with Graves' ophthalmopathy. The CDR3 runs from the conserved cysteine through the conserved F or W. A D gene is named only where the DNA matches it firmly. Clone size, where shown, is once, few, many, or a class for clones that have expanded.

J gene | CDR3 length | D gene | V gene | clone size | CDR3 protein | CDR3 DNA
TRBJ1-1 | 14 | . | TRBV6-5 | . | CASSYSGVLTEAFF | TGTGCCAGCAGTTACTCGGGGGTGCTCACTGAAGCTTTCTTT
TRBJ1-5 | 16 | . | TRBV6-5 | . | CASSYSVPYSNQPQHF | TGTGCCAGCAGTTACTCGGTTCCGTATAGCAATCAGCCCCAGCATTTT
TRBJ2-5 | 13 | TRBD1 | TRBV20-1 | many | CSALRQGAETQYF | TGCAGTGCTCTCAGACAGGGGGCAGAGACCCAGTACTTC
TRBJ2-2 | 13 | TRBD1 | TRBV6-1 | . | CASRKTGVGELFF | TGTGCCAGCAGAAAAACAGGGGTCGGGGAGCTGTTTTTT
TRBJ2-5 | 12 | . | TRBV20-1 | . | CSAEGSQETQYF | TGCAGTGCTGAAGGTAGCCAAGAGACCCAGTACTTC
TRBJ1-2 | 15 | . | TRBV10-2 | once | CASSARAGTTYGCTF | TGCGCCAGCAGTGCTAGGGCAGGGACGACCTATGGCTGCACCTTC
TRBJ1-1 | 14 | . | TRBV20-1 | . | CSAWGLGMNTEAFF | TGCAGTGCCTGGGGTCTGGGGATGAACACTGAAGCTTTCTTT
TRBJ1-1 | 14 | . | TRBV5-1 | few | CASSLTGVGTEAFF | TGCGCCAGCAGCCTGACGGGGGTAGGCACTGAAGCTTTCTTT
TRBJ2-7 | 13 | TRBD1 | TRBV3-1 | few | CASSPTGWDEQYF | TGTGCCAGCAGCCCGACAGGGTGGGACGAGCAGTACTTC
TRBJ1-2 | 14 | . | TRBV7-2 | . | CASSRYVEGYGYTF | TGTGCCAGCAGCCGATATGTCGAGGGCTATGGCTACACCTTC
TRBJ2-7 | 14 | . | TRBV20-1 | few | CSARVIGADYEQYF | TGCAGTGCTAGAGTCATCGGGGCCGACTACGAGCAGTACTTC
TRBJ1-6 | 14 | TRBD1 | TRBV5-1 | . | CASSGGTGNSPLHF | TGCGCCAGCAGCGGTGGGACAGGGAATTCACCCCTCCACTTT
TRBJ2-7 | 16 | . | TRBV4-1 | . | CASSQKTGTGKYEQYF | TGCGCCAGCAGCCAGAAAACAGGAACAGGAAAATACGAGCAGTACTTC
TRBJ2-6 | 18 | TRBD1 | TRBV24-1 | once | CATLPGDRVPSGANVLTF | TGTGCCACCCTGCCGGGGGACAGGGTCCCCTCTGGGGCCAACGTCCTGACTTTC
TRBJ2-6 | 15 | . | TRBV9 | . | CASSDGDSGANVLTF | TGTGCCAGCAGCGACGGCGACTCTGGGGCCAACGTCCTGACTTTC
TRBJ1-2 | 13 | TRBD1 | TRBV12-3/TRBV12-4 | many | CASSWDRNYGYTF | TGTGCCAGCAGTTGGGACAGGAATTATGGCTACACCTTC
TRBJ1-5 | 17 | . | TRBV7-4 | . | CASSLGVDILSNQPQHF | TGTGCCAGCAGCTTAGGGGTGGACATACTAAGCAATCAGCCCCAGCATTTT
TRBJ2-5 | 12 | . | TRBV10-1 | few | CASSGDQETQYF | TGCGCCAGCAGTGGGGACCAAGAGACCCAGTACTTC
TRBJ2-7 | 15 | . | TRBV10-3 | few | CASSEISRVDYEQYF | TGTGCCAGCAGTGAGATATCCAGGGTAGACTACGAGCAGTACTTC
TRBJ1-2 | 13 | TRBD1 | TRBV12-3/TRBV12-4 | . | CASSYRDRDGYTF | TGTGCCAGCAGTTACCGGGACAGGGATGGCTACACCTTC
TRBJ1-6 | 14 | . | TRBV6-5 | . | CASSDPVGGSLLHF | TGTGCCAGCAGTGACCCGGTTGGGGGTTCACTCCTCCACTTT
TRBJ1-5 | 8 | . | TRBV29-1 | . | CSVVPQHF | TGCAGCGTTGTACCCCAGCATTTT
TRBJ2-2 | 13 | . | TRBV7-2 | few | CASSPAFAGELFF | TGTGCCAGCAGCCCTGCTTTCGCTGGGGAGCTGTTTTTT
TRBJ1-6 | 15 | TRBD1 | TRBV7-9 | many | CASSSTGAYNSPLHF | TGTGCCAGCAGCTCGACAGGGGCATATAATTCACCCCTCCACTTT
TRBJ1-1 | 14 | TRBD1 | TRBV5-1 | . | CASSFDRGNTEAFF | TGTGCCAGCAGTTTTGACAGGGGGAACACTGAAGCTTTCTTT
TRBJ2-1 | 11 | . | TRBV2 | . | CASSPYNEQFF | TGTGCCAGCAGTCCATACAATGAGCAGTTCTTC
TRBJ1-1 | 16 | . | TRBV10-3 | . | CASSEFRWTQDTEAFF | TGTGCCAGCAGTGAATTCCGTTGGACCCAGGACACTGAAGCTTTCTTT
TRBJ2-7 | 16 | . | TRBV4-1 | . | CASSQDRYLQLYEQYF | TGCGCCAGCAGCCAAGATCGCTACCTACAGCTCTACGAGCAGTACTTC
TRBJ1-2 | 14 | TRBD1 | TRBV27 | once | CASTADRFRRSYTF | TGTGCCAGCACCGCGGACAGGTTCCGTCGGAGCTACACCTTC
TRBJ2-5 | 16 | . | TRBV24-1 | few | CATSLRDEGTQETQYF | TGTGCCACCAGTCTGCGGGACGAGGGGACTCAAGAGACCCAGTACTTC
TRBJ1-5 | 14 | . | TRBV2 | few | CASSVLVSNQPQHF | TGTGCCAGCAGTGTTCTAGTGAGCAATCAGCCCCAGCATTTT
TRBJ1-1 | 14 | TRBD1 | TRBV10-1 | . | CASSEDRVTTEAFF | TGCGCCAGCAGTGAGGACAGGGTGACCACTGAAGCTTTCTTT
TRBJ2-2 | 17 | . | TRBV12-3/TRBV12-4 | once | CASSTRASALNTGELFF | TGTGCCAGCAGTACCCGGGCCTCAGCCCTGAACACCGGGGAGCTGTTTTTT
TRBJ2-7 | 14 | TRBD1 | TRBV10-3 | . | CASSQDRGEDEQYF | TGTGCCAGCAGCCAGGACAGGGGAGAAGACGAGCAGTACTTC